This T cell receptor beta chain was recorded in a study of a mutant IDH1 vaccine in newly diagnosed glioma. The overall study: Patients got radiotherapy, temozolomide, or both beforehand, and most got both.

Profiled with immunoSEQ multiplex PCR; TCRdb holds only in-frame clones, not every one. The sample shows about 90,000 clones, roughly 90% of them seen only once. Concerning this clone: No antigen is known for it.

Overall study results and limits: A vaccine-induced immune response developed in about 94% of the patients.

Time point given: week 47, end of study. Topical imiquimod was applied with each vaccine dose, which held 300 ug of mutant IDH1 20-mer peptide. From germline, CDR1 is SGDLS and CDR2 YYNGEE. This CDR3 comprises 15 residues. The receptor was isolated from a woman aged 50 to 65 with glioma. Here the sequenced sample was PBMCs, taken from a glioma patient whose treatment included an IDH1 peptide vaccine. The chain links TRBV9 to TRBJ2-5; 7 nucleotides align to TRBD1. Matching the DNA end better, TRBJ2-7 makes the J call doubtful. The CDR3: CASSVSGTASYEQYF. The DNA for the CDR3 is TGTGCCAGCAGCGTTTCCGGGACAGCCTCCTACGAGCAGTACTTC.